The clone carrying this T cell receptor beta chain has just a few counts. The antigen remains unidentified. CDR1 MGHRA and CDR2 YSYEKL come from the germline V gene. The CDR3 length is 15 residues. V gave up 3 bases and J gave up 7 bases, with 16 bases separating them. The source of the sample is a study of beta chain features in type 1 diabetes. Study in general: Patients looked much like healthy donors when it came to age, gender and cell yields.

Study results and caveats: The influence of HLA type on TCRB rearrangement stayed undetermined. A greater similarity of naive, central memory and Treg TCRB repertoires was seen among patients than among healthy donors.

Expressed TCRB transcripts got sequenced, as all isolated RNA was reverse transcribed. Here immunoSEQ multiplex PCR was the method, and the copy in TCRdb shows in-frame clones only, minus some. The repertoire includes 200,000 to 250,000 clones, over 8.5% of them detected once, and approximately 0.035% sits in the top ten. A CD45RO/CCR7/CD25/CD127/CD95/CD27 panel sorted naive, central memory, regulatory and stem cell-like memory CD4+ cells. The sequenced sample was naive CD4+ T cells from blood. The chain uses TRBV4-1 and TRBJ2-1; tentatively, D is TRBD2 (6 bases). The clonotype comes from a woman aged 18-29 years in good health. In nucleotides, the CDR3 is TGCGCCAGCAGCCACCCAGTCGGGGGAAGTAATGAGCAGTTCTTC. It is translated as CASSHPVGGSNEQFF.